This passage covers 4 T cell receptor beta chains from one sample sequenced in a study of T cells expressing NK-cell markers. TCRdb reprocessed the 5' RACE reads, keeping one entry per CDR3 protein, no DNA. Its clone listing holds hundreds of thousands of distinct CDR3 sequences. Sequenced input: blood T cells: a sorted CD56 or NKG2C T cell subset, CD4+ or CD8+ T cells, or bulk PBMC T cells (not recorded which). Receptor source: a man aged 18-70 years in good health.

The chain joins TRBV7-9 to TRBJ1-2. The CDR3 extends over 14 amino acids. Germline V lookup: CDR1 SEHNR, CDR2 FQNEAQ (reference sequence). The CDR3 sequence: CASSLDRDSYGYTF.

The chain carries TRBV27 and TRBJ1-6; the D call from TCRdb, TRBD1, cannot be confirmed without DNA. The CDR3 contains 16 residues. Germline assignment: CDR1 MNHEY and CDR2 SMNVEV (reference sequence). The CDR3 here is CASSPRAGFYNSPLHF.

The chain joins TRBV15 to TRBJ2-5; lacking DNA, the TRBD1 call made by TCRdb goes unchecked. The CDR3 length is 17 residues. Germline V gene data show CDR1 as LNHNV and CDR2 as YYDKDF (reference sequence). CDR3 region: CATSRGLKQGTHEAQYF.

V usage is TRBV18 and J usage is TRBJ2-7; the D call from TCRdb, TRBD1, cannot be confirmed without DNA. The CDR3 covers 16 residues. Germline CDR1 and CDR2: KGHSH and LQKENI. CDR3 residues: CASSRSPGQGYYEQYF.